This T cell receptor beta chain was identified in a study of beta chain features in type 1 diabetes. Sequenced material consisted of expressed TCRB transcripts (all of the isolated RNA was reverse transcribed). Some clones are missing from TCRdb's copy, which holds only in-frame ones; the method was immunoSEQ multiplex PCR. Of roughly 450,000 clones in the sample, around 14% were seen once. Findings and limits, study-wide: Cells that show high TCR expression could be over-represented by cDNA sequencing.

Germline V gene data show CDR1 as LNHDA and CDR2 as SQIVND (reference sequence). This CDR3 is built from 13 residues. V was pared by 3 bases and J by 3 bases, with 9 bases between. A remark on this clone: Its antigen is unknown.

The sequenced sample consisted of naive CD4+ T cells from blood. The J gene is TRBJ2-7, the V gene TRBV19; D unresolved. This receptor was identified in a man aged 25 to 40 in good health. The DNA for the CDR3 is TGTGCCAGTAGTATCACGACGGACTACGAGCAGTACTTC. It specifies CASSITTDYEQYF.